This TCR beta chain is drawn from a study of OX40 agonist ivuxolimab in advanced cancers. Points on this clone: Its antigen is as yet unknown.

The table came from immunoSEQ multiplex PCR; TCRdb's copy has only in-frame clones and leaves some out. The table lists tens of thousands of clones, about 77% of them singletons, with around 2% in the top ten. Study-wide points: The investigators did not determine what antigen specificity the expanded peripheral T cells had. There were, on average, more expanded clones in CD8+ T cells than in CD4+.

CDR3 length: 14 amino acids. Germline CDR1 and CDR2: SGHTA and FQGNSA. V gave up 0 bases and J gave up 1 base, with 3 bases separating them. Sampling times: baseline, cycle 4 day 1, cycle 7 day 1. The clonotype comes from an adult with an advanced solid tumor such as melanoma, head and neck, liver or kidney cancer. The J gene is TRBJ2-2, the V gene TRBV7-2; no reliable D call. The sequencing here drew on CD4+ or CD8+ T cells sorted from blood, taken in a trial of the OX40 agonist ivuxolimab. The CDR3 nucleotides are TGTGCCAGCAGCTTAGCCGTGAACACCGGGGAGCTGTTTTTT. Its protein is CASSLAVNTGELFF.